These 13 T cell receptor beta chains originate from one sample sequenced in a study of radiation and T cells in renal cell carcinoma. TCRdb's copy holds only in-frame clones and misses some; the assay was immunoSEQ multiplex PCR. The data contain some 78,000 clones, about nine tenths of them seen just once; the ten biggest clones take up more than 4.5%. Sample time point: blood 4 weeks post-SBRT, at nephrectomy. Treatment of the sample: 15 Gy SBRT to primary tumor, nephrectomy 4 weeks later. Sample: blood, taken from a patient whose treatment included radiotherapy and nephrectomy. The source of these receptors is a woman in her 70s with renal cell carcinoma.

The rearrangement links TRBV28 to TRBJ1-2; D call uncertain. Germline CDR1 and CDR2: MDHEN and SYDVKM. The CDR3 loop spans 12 amino acids. V lost 8 bases and J lost 4, with 11 bases in between. The CDR3 loop reads CASLGSFYGYTF. DNA for the CDR3: TGTGCCAGCCTCGGGAGCTTCTATGGCTACACCTTC.

The genes are TRBV19 and TRBJ2-4; 7 nucleotides match TRBD1. J lost 0 bases, V lost 5 bases, and 4 bases had no gene match. The CDR3 consists of 15 residues. Germline V gene sequence: CDR1 LNHDA, CDR2 SQIVND (reference sequence). CDR3 bases: TGTGCCAGTAGTCGACAGGGTATAGCCAAAAACATTCAGTACTTC. It is translated as CASSRQGIAKNIQYF.

The gene calls are TRBV11-3 and TRBJ2-7; D is perhaps TRBD1 (5 bases). The CDR3 has 13 residues. CDR1 and CDR2 (germline): SGHNT, YENEEA. The V end was cut by 0 bases, the J end by 6 bases, with 9 bases between. CDR3 sequence reads: CASSLDMQGEQYF. CDR3 bases: TGTGCCAGCAGCTTAGATATGCAGGGCGAGCAGTACTTC.

The chain is built from TRBV5-1 and TRBJ2-1, with D perhaps matching TRBD1 (6 bases). Trimming removed 2 bases from V and 4 bases from J, with 10 bases in between. Germline CDR1 reads SGHRS; CDR2 reads YFSETQ. The CDR3 spans 14 residues. CDR3 nucleotide sequence: TGCGCCAGCAGCTTAAATGACAGGTACAATGAGCAGTTCTTC. Translating it yields CASSLNDRYNEQFF.

The CDR3, as DNA: TGTGCCAGCAGCTTTGGTCTGTCGGAGACCCAGTACTTC. Amino acids: CASSFGLSETQYF. The gene calls are TRBV7-2 and TRBJ2-5; D is unclear. The ends were cut back, 3 bases at V and 5 bases at J, with 10 bases in the middle. This CDR3 has 13 amino acids. CDR1 SGHTA and CDR2 FQGNSA come from the germline V gene. The whole variable domain, filled in from reference TRBV7-2 and TRBJ2-5, reads GAGVSQSPSNKVTEKGKDVELRCDPISGHTALYWYRQSLGQGLEFLIYFQGNSAPDKSGLPSDRFSAERTGGSVSTLTIQRTQQEDSAVYLCASSFGLSETQYFGPGTRLLVL.

This sequence joins TRBV7-3 and TRBJ1-3; TRBD1 matches at 7 bases. The ends lost 1 base at V and 0 bases at J; junction bases unmatched: 3. Looked up from germline, CDR1 is SGHTA and CDR2 is FQGTGA. The CDR3 extends over 16 amino acids. CDR3 in amino acids: CASSLNRQGSGNTIYF. CDR3 sequence (DNA): TGTGCCAGCAGCTTAAATCGACAGGGCTCTGGAAACACCATATATTTT.

This chain uses TRBV5-1 with TRBJ1-3; D remains unclear. V lost 6 bases, J lost 0 bases, and 7 bases lay in between. Germline values: CDR1 SGHRS, CDR2 YFSETQ. This CDR3 contains 13 residues. CDR3 nucleotides: TGCGCCAGCACGAGCGCCTCTGGAAACACCATATATTTT. Protein: CASTSASGNTIYF.

The count of this clone is one. The chain uses TRBV9 and TRBJ2-6, with 7 bases fitting TRBD1. The CDR3 has 15 amino acids. Per the germline V gene, CDR1 is SGDLS and CDR2 is YYNGEE. Trimming removed 4 bases from V and 3 bases from J; junction bases left unmatched: 4. The CDR3 DNA reads TGTGCCAGCAGCCCGACAGGGTTTGGGGCCAACGTCCTGACTTTC. Amino acid sequence: CASSPTGFGANVLTF. Full variable domain (rest looked up from reference TRBV9 and TRBJ2-6): DSGVTQTPKHLITATGQRVTLRCSPRSGDLSVYWYQQSLDQGLQFLIQYYNGEERAKGNILERFSAQQFPDLHSELNLSSLELGDSALYFCASSPTGFGANVLTFGAGSRLTVL.

The chain is built from TRBV27 and TRBJ2-2, with 7 bases identical to TRBD1. Trimming cost V 6 bases and J 1 base; bases outside gene matches: 2. Germline V lookup: CDR1 MNHEY, CDR2 SMNVEV (reference sequence). The CDR3 is 14 residues long. The CDR3, as DNA: TGTGCCAGCAGATGGACAGGGAACACCGGGGAGCTGTTTTTT. Encoded protein: CASRWTGNTGELFF.

The chain is built from TRBV4-1 and TRBJ1-2; maybe TRBD1 (6 bases). This CDR3 comprises 16 residues. CDR1 and CDR2 from the germline V gene are MGHRA and YSYEKL. V was cut by 1 base and J by 0 bases, with 12 bases left in between. In DNA, the CDR3 is TGCGCCAGCAGCCAAGCCCCCGGACAGACTAACTATGGCTACACCTTC. It encodes CASSQAPGQTNYGYTF.

V usage is TRBV6-5 and J usage is TRBJ2-1, with 7 bases matching TRBD2. Per the germline V gene, CDR1 is MNHEY and CDR2 is SVGAGI. This CDR3 contains 14 residues. With V trimmed by 5 bases and J by 9 bases, 10 bases remained unmatched. The CDR3 is CASSPRLAHSEQFF. In nucleotides, the CDR3 is TGTGCCAGCAGTCCTCGACTAGCCCATAGTGAGCAGTTCTTC.

This clone was seen only once. The V gene is TRBV19, the J gene TRBJ1-5; 9 bases map to TRBD1. This CDR3 is 18 amino acids long. V lost 4 bases, J lost 0 bases, and 10 bases stayed unmatched. The germline V gene has CDR1 LNHDA and CDR2 SQIVND (reference sequence). CDR3 DNA sequence: TGTGCCAGTAGTAGCCGGACAGGGGCCCGAGTTAGCAATCAGCCCCAGCATTTT. Its translation is CASSSRTGARVSNQPQHF.

The CDR3 spells CASSGTVANYGYTF. CDR3 nucleotide sequence: TGTGCCAGCAGTGGGACAGTTGCTAACTATGGCTACACCTTC. V and J are TRBV6-5 and TRBJ1-2, with TRBD1 identical over 7 bases. The CDR3 is made up of 14 amino acids. Germline V gene sequence: CDR1 MNHEY, CDR2 SVGAGI. V lost 5 bases to trimming and J lost 0 bases; unmatched junction nucleotides: 3.